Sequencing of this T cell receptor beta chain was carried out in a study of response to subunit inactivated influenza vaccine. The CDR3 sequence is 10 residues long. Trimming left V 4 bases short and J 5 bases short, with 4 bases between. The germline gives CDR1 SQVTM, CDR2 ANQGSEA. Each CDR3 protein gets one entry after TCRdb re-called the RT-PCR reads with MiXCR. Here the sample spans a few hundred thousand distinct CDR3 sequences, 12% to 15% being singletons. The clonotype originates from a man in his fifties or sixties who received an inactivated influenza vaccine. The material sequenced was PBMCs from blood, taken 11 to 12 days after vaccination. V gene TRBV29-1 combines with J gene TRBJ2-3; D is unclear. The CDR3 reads CSVAQDTQYF. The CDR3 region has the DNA TGCAGCGTTGCCCAAGATACGCAGTATTTT.